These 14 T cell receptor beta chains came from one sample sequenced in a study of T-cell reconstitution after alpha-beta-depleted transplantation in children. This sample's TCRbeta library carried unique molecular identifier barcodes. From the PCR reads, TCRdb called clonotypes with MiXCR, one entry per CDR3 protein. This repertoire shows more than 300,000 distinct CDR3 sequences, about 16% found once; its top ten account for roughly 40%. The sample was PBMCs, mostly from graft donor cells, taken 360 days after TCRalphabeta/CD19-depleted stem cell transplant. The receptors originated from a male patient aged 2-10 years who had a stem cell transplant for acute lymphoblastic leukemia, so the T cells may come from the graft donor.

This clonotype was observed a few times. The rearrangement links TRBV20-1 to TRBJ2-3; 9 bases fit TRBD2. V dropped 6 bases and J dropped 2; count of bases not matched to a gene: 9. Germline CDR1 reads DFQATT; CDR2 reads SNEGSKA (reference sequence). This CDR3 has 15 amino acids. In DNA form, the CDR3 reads TGCAGTGCGCCGAGACTAGCGGAGAACACAGATACGCAGTATTTT. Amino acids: CSAPRLAENTDTQYF.

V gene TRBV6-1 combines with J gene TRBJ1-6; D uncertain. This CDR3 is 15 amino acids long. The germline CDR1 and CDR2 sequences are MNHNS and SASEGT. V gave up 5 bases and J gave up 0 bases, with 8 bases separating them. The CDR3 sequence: CASSKGGSYNSPLHF. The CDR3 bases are TGTGCCAGCAGTAAGGGAGGCTCCTATAATTCACCCCTCCACTTT.

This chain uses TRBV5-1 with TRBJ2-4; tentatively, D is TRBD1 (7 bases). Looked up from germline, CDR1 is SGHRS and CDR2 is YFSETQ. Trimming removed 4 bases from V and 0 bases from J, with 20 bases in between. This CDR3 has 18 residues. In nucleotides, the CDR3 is TGCGCCAGCAGCGGACTACCACACAGGGGTCTAGCCAAAAACATTCAGTACTTC. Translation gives CASSGLPHRGLAKNIQYF.

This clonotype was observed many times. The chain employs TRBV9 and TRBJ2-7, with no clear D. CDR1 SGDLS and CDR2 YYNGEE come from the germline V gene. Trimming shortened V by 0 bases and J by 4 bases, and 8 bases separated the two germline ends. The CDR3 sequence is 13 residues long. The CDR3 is CASSVGGEYEQYF. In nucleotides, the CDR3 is TGTGCCAGCAGCGTAGGAGGAGAGTACGAGCAGTACTTC.

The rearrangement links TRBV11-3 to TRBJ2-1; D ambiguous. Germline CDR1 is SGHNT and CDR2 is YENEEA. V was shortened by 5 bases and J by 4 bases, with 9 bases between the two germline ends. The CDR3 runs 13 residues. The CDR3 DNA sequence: TGTGCCAGCAGCGCCCGACTTTACAATGAGCAGTTCTTC. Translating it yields CASSARLYNEQFF.

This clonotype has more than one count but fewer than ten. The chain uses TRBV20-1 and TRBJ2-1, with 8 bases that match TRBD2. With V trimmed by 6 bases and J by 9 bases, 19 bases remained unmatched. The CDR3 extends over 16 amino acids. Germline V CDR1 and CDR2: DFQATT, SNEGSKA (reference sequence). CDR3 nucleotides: TGCAGTGCCCCCTCCCCCGGGACTAGTAAGGCGCCTGAGCAGTTCTTC. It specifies CSAPSPGTSKAPEQFF.

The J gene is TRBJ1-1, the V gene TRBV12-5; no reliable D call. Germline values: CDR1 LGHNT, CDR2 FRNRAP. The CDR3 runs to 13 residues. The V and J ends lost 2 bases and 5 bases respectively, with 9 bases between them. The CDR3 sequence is CASGLSGGTEAFF. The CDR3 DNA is TGTGCTAGTGGTTTGTCCGGAGGGACTGAAGCTTTCTTT.

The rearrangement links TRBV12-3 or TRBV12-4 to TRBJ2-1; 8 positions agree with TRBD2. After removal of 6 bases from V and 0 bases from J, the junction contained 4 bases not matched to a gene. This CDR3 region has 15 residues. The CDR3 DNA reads TGTGCCAGCAGCTATAGCGGGGACTCCTACAATGAGCAGTTCTTC. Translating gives CASSYSGDSYNEQFF.

CDR3 sequence (DNA): TGTGCCAGCAGCCAAGATTCGGGGACAGGGTCGTACGAGCAGTACTTC. Translation gives CASSQDSGTGSYEQYF. The V and J genes are TRBV4-2 and TRBJ2-7; TRBD1 aligns across 9 bases. The germline CDR1 and CDR2 sequences are LGHNA and YNFKEQ. This CDR3 region has 16 residues. V lost 0 bases, J lost 4 bases, and 7 bases stayed unmatched.

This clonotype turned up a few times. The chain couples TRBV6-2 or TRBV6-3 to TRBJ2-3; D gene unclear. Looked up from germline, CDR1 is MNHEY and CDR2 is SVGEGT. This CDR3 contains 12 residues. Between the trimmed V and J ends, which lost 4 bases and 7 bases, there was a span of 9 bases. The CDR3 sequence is CASSLYLNTQYF. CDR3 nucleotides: TGTGCCAGCAGTTTATACCTCAATACGCAGTATTTT.

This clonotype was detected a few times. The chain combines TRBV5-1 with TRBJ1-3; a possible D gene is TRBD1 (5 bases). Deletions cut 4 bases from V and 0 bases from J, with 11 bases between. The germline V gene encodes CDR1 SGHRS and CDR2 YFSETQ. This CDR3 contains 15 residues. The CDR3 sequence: CASSEAGSSGNTIYF. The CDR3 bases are TGCGCCAGCAGCGAGGCAGGGTCCTCTGGAAACACCATATATTTT.

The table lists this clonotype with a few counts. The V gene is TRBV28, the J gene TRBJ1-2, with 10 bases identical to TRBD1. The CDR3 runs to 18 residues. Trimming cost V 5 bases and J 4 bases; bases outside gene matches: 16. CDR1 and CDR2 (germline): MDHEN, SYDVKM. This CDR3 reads CASSPHTPSTGGFYGYTF. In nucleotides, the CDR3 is TGTGCCAGCAGTCCACATACCCCATCGACAGGGGGCTTCTATGGCTACACCTTC.

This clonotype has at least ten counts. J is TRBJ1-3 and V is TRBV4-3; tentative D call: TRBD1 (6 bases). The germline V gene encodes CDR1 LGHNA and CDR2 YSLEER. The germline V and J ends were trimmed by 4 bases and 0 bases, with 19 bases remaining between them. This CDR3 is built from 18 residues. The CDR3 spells CASSPAGGFGLSGNTIYF. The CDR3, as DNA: TGCGCCAGCAGCCCTGCGGGGGGCTTTGGGCTCTCTGGAAACACCATATATTTT.

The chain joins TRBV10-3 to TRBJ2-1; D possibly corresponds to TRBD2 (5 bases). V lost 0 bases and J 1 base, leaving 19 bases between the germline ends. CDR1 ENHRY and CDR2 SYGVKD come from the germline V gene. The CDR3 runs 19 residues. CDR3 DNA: TGTGCCATCAGTGAGTCCCCAGCGATAGGAGGAGCGTCCTACAATGAGCAGTTCTTC. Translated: CAISESPAIGGASYNEQFF.